This T cell receptor (beta chain) was obtained from a study of blood T cell repertoires in COVID-19. Study-level background: In each case, the material was cDNA or gDNA derived from T cells, B-cell-depleted T cells, or PBMCs.

This CDR3 contains 16 residues. Germline V CDR1 and CDR2: MNHEY, SVGAGI. V lost 4 bases, J lost 4 bases, and 10 bases stayed unmatched. Using immunoSEQ multiplex PCR, the repertoire was profiled, and TCRdb retains in-frame clones only, with some absent. The table shows approximately 150,000 clones, with roughly three quarters occurring only once. Sample: peripheral blood. This sequence was found in a woman aged 55-75 years with acute or convalescent COVID-19. This chain connects TRBV6-5 to TRBJ2-3, with 8 bases that match TRBD1. The CDR3 DNA is TGTGCCAGCAGTTCAGGACAGGGATCGGGACCAGATACGCAGTATTTT. It encodes CASSSGQGSGPDTQYF.